This TCR beta chain was documented in a study of cytomegalovirus exposure and HLA in healthy donors. This clone was counted a few times. CDR1 is SNHLY and CDR2 is FYNNEI in the germline V gene. V lost 8 bases and J 7 bases, leaving 12 bases between the germline ends. The CDR3 has 13 amino acids. The PCR ran on 60 Vbeta and 13 Jbeta primers. Generated by immunoSEQ multiplex PCR, the TCRdb table keeps only in-frame clones and is missing some. The table shows roughly 110,000 clones, with 70% to 80% occurring only once. The receptor comes from a woman aged 25 to 39 in good health and CMV-seropositive. Sequencing was performed on PBMCs. The chain employs TRBV2 and TRBJ1-6; D not certain. The CDR3 reads CASLAVRNSPLHF. CDR3 sequence (DNA): TGTGCCAGCTTAGCAGTACGGAATTCACCCCTCCACTTT. Supplemented by reference TRBV2 and TRBJ1-6, the full variable domain reads EPEVTQTPSHQVTQMGQEVILRCVPISNHLYFYWYRQILGQKVEFLVSFYNNEISEKSEIFDDQFSVERPDGSNFTLKIRSTKLEDSAMYFCASLAVRNSPLHFGNGTRLTVT.